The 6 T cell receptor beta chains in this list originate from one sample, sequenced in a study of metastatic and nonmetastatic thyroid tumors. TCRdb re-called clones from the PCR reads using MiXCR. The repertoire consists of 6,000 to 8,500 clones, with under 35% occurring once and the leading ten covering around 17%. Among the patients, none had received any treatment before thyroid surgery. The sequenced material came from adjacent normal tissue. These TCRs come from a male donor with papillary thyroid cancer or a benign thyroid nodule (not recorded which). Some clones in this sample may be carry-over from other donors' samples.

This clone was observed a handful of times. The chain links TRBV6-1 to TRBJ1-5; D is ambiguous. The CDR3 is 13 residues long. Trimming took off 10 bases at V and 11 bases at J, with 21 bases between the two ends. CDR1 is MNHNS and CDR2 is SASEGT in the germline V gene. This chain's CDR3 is CATDPSRGDSQHF. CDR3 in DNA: TGTGCCACTGACCCATCCCGCGGGGATTCCCAGCATTTT.

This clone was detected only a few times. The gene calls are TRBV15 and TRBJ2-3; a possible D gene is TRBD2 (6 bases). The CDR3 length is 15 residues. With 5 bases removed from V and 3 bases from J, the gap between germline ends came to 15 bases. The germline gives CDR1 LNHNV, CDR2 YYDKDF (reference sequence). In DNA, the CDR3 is TGTGCCACCAGCGAGGGAGGATTAGCGACAGATACGCAGTATTTT. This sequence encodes CATSEGGLATDTQYF.

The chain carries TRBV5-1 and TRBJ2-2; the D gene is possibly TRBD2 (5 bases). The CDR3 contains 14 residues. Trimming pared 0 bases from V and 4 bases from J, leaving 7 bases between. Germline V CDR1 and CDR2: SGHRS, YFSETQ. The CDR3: CASSLEAGTGELFF. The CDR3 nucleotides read TGCGCCAGCAGCTTGGAGGCGGGCACCGGGGAGCTGTTTTTT. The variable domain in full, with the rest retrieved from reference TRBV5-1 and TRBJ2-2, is KAGVTQTPRYLIKTRGQQVTLSCSPISGHRSVSWYQQTPGQGLQFLFEYFSETQRNKGNFPGRFSGRQFSNSRSEMNVSTLELGDSALYLCASSLEAGTGELFFGEGSRLTVL.

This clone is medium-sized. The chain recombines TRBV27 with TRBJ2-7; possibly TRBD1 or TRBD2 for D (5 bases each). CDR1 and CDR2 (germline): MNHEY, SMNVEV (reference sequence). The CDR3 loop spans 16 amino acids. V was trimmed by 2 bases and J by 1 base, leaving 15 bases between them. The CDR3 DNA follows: TGTGCCAGCAGTTTAGGCCCGGGGCCGACATCCTACGAGCAGTACTTC. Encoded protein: CASSLGPGPTSYEQYF.

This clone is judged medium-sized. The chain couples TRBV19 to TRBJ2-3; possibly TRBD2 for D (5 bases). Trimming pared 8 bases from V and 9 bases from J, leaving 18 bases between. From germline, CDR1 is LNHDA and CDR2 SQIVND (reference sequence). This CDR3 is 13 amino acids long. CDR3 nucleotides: TGTGCCAGTGGAGGATCCACGGGTGGGACGCAGTATTTT. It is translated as CASGGSTGGTQYF.

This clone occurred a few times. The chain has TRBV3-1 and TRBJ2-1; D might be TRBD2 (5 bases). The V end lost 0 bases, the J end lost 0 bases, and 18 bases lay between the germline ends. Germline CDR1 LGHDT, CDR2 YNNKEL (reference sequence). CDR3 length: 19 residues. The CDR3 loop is CASSQDRSGSSSSYNEQFF. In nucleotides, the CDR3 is TGTGCCAGCAGCCAAGATCGTAGTGGGAGTTCGAGCTCCTACAATGAGCAGTTCTTC.